The clone carrying this TCR beta chain was seen a handful of times. The data are from a study of CD8 T cells in ankylosing spondylitis. This CDR3 comprises 14 residues. Losses at the gene ends were 4 bases for V and 5 bases for J; bases not matched to a gene: 7. From germline, CDR1 is MNHEY and CDR2 SVGAGI. Each CDR3 protein gets one entry after TCRdb re-called the 5' RACE reads with MiXCR. Of around 300,000 distinct CDR3 sequences listed, about 9.9% are singletons. This TCR derives from a female donor with ankylosing spondylitis or in good health (not recorded which). The rearrangement joins TRBV6-5 to TRBJ1-2; TRBD1 aligns across 7 bases. The sequenced material came from blood, either unsorted or a sorted T cell fraction (not recorded which). CDR3 coding DNA: TGTGCCAGCAGTTTGAGGGGACAGATATATGGCTACACCTTC. This encodes CASSLRGQIYGYTF.